The entry that follows covers one T cell receptor beta chain sequence. This sample is drawn from a study of Ad26.COV2.S vaccination and SARS-CoV-2 variants. Treatment reported: roughly 19 received Ad26.COV2.S at low or high dose, single or two shots; five or six received placebo; per-sample allocation not given. Samples were taken on day 63 after the first vaccine or placebo injection. The shot given was an Ad26 vector that makes Wuhan-strain SARS-CoV-2 spike. The table came from immunoSEQ multiplex PCR; TCRdb's copy has only in-frame clones and leaves some out. The table includes about 680,000 clones, roughly 90% detected once. The CDR3 covers 13 residues. Germline loops: CDR1 SGHTA, CDR2 FQGNSA. V lost 3 bases and J 4 bases, leaving 9 bases between the germline ends.

The specimen comprised peripheral blood, sampled in a trial of Ad26.COV2.S vaccine versus placebo. The chain couples TRBV7-2 to TRBJ2-5; D is possibly TRBD1 or TRBD2 (5 bases each). The receptor comes from a person aged 18-65 years who received the Ad26.COV2.S COVID-19 vaccine or a placebo. The DNA of the CDR3 is TGTGCCAGCAGCTTTTATGGGGGAGAGACCCAGTACTTC. This codes for CASSFYGGETQYF.